The clone carrying this T cell receptor beta chain was seen repeatedly, ten times or more. The total RNA was obtained from whole blood that was not fractionated. This record comes from a study of human T cells and chemical hapten exposure. Across the whole study: Among samples, TCR yields varied mainly because of small differences in pooled library volume.

This CDR3 spans 12 amino acids. The V end was cut by 5 bases, the J end by 5 bases, with 9 bases between. Germline V gene data show CDR1 as SQVTM and CDR2 as ANQGSEA. Attachment of unique molecular identifiers to individual cDNA molecules was performed in the library. TCRdb reanalysed the 5' RACE reads using MiXCR and keeps one entry per CDR3 protein. The sample consists of 81,000 or so distinct CDR3 sequences, under 10% of them appearing once. The chain joins TRBV29-1 to TRBJ1-4, with D possibly matching TRBD1 (6 bases). This TCR was recovered from a male donor in good health. CDR3 residues: CSVLTGNEKLFF. In nucleotides, the CDR3 is TGCAGCGTTTTAACAGGGAATGAAAAACTGTTTTTT.